The 30 T cell receptor beta chains below all came from one sample that was sequenced in a study of neurological immune-mediated disorders (dated by TCRdb to about 2019). Library prep was done by 5' RACE. Sequenced using an Illumina HiSeq 2500. TCRdb's own reprocessing of the public reads used fastp at Q25 and MiXCR and kept productive beta chains. Every distinct CDR3 protein forms one entry, paired with its most common genes and DNA. For this sample there are roughly 50,000 distinct CDR3 sequences; about 12% appear just once. The biggest ten clones account for over 8.5% of the sample. Sequenced sample: PBMCs. The receptors here all came from a woman aged 55 to 70 with HTLV-1-associated myelopathy (HAM/TSP).

This clonotype was recorded many times. The V gene is TRBV5-1, the J gene TRBJ2-3; 7 nucleotides line up with TRBD2. V shed 2 bases, J shed 1 base, and the junction held 7 bases outside the gene matches. The CDR3 extends over 16 amino acids. Germline V gene data show CDR1 as SGHRS and CDR2 as YFSETQ. CDR3 sequence: CASSFLAGEGTDTQYF. DNA for the CDR3: TGCGCCAGCAGCTTTCTGGCGGGAGAGGGCACAGATACGCAGTATTTT.

This clonotype was detected ten times or more. J is TRBJ2-1 and V is TRBV20-1; 13 bases are shared with TRBD2. CDR1 DFQATT and CDR2 SNEGSKA come from the germline V gene (reference sequence). This CDR3 has 16 amino acids. J lost 8 bases, V lost 5 bases, and 12 bases had no gene match. CDR3 sequence (DNA): TGCAGTGCTTCCCCGTCGCCCGGACTAGCGGGAGATGAGCAGTTCTTC. Translating it yields CSASPSPGLAGDEQFF.

This clonotype was recorded a few times. The rearrangement links TRBV20-1 to TRBJ1-1, with unresolved D. Germline V gene data show CDR1 as DFQATT and CDR2 as SNEGSKA (reference sequence). The CDR3 has 10 residues. Trimming took 3 bases from V and 7 from J, leaving 6 bases between them. Written as DNA, the CDR3 is TGCAGTGCTAGGGACTATGAAGCTTTCTTT. As protein: CSARDYEAFF.

This clonotype was seen ten or more times. This chain links TRBV28 with TRBJ2-7, with TRBD2 matching over 8 bases. The CDR3 is 18 residues long. Germline V CDR1 and CDR2: MDHEN, SYDVKM. V trimming: 3 bases; J trimming: 0 bases; junction bases outside the gene matches: 13. The CDR3 DNA follows: TGTGCCAGCAGTTTTTTCAACTCACTAGCGGCCTACTCCTACGAGCAGTACTTC. Translated: CASSFFNSLAAYSYEQYF.

This clonotype was counted many times. This chain joins TRBV7-2 and TRBJ1-2; 11 bases agree with TRBD1. V lost 5 bases and J lost 8; bases outside the gene matches: 7. The CDR3 covers 14 residues. CDR1 is SGHTA and CDR2 is FQGNSA in the germline V gene. This chain's CDR3 is CASSQRDRGTGYTF. The DNA for the CDR3 is TGTGCCAGCAGCCAGAGGGACAGGGGGACCGGCTACACCTTC.

This clonotype has ten or more counts. This chain uses TRBV28 with TRBJ1-6; 8 bases match TRBD1. Trimming cost V 4 bases and J 5 bases; bases outside gene matches: 4. CDR1 is MDHEN and CDR2 is SYDVKM in the germline V gene. CDR3 length equals 15 residues. CDR3 DNA: TGTGCCAGCAGTTCAAGGACAGGGAATAATTCACCCCTCCACTTT. It specifies CASSSRTGNNSPLHF. The full variable domain, rest sourced from reference TRBV28 and TRBJ1-6, is DVKVTQSSRYLVKRTGEKVFLECVQDMDHENMFWYRQDPGLGLRLIYFSYDVKMKEKGDIPEGYSVSREKKERFSLILESASTNQTSMYLCASSSRTGNNSPLHFGNGTRLTVT.

At least ten counts were recorded for this clonotype. This chain links TRBV12-3 or TRBV12-4 with TRBJ1-2, with D tentatively TRBD1 (6 bases). The CDR3 runs 12 residues. V dropped 6 bases and J dropped 6 bases, with 11 bases sitting between them. Here the CDR3 DNA reads TGTGCCAGCAGCCAGACAGGCCATGGCTACACCTTC. Translated: CASSQTGHGYTF.

This clonotype was detected many times. J is TRBJ2-5 and V is TRBV5-1, with a possible D match to TRBD2 (6 bases). The CDR3 totals 17 residues. Germline CDR1 SGHRS, CDR2 YFSETQ. Trimming shortened V by 1 base and J by 3 bases, and 19 bases separated the two germline ends. The CDR3 here is CASSLYPGADSKETQYF. The CDR3 region has the DNA TGCGCCAGCAGCTTGTATCCGGGAGCGGATAGTAAAGAGACCCAGTACTTC.

In its sample, this clonotype was seen many times. The chain combines TRBV5-5 with TRBJ2-1, with D hard to call. The germline gives CDR1 SGHKS, CDR2 YYEKEE (reference sequence). V was clipped by 4 bases and J by 6 bases, with 17 bases between them. This CDR3 contains 15 residues. The CDR3 coding sequence is TGTGCCAGCAGCCAGCTCTTCGCCGGTGTCAATGAGCAGTTCTTC. As protein: CASSQLFAGVNEQFF.

There are many counts of this clonotype. J is TRBJ2-1 and V is TRBV10-3, with 7 bases identical to TRBD2. The ends lost 6 bases at V and 7 bases at J; junction bases unmatched: 9. CDR1 and CDR2 from the germline V gene are ENHRY and SYGVKD. The CDR3 loop spans 14 amino acids. The CDR3 sequence: CAISAGTIINEQFF. Here the CDR3 DNA reads TGTGCCATCAGCGCCGGGACTATCATAAATGAGCAGTTCTTC.

This clonotype occurred many times. The chain couples TRBV20-1 to TRBJ2-2, with TRBD2 matching 7 bases. In germline, CDR1 is DFQATT, CDR2 SNEGSKA (reference sequence). The V segment lost 2 bases and the J segment 2 bases; nucleotides outside the gene matches: 17. This CDR3 region has 19 residues. For the CDR3, the DNA is TGCAGTGCTAGACGGGACTTAAGGGCGGGAGCCCGTAACACCGGGGAGCTGTTTTTT. Protein sequence: CSARRDLRAGARNTGELFF.

There are many counts of this clonotype. The rearrangement joins TRBV4-1 to TRBJ2-7; 10 bases line up with TRBD2. The CDR3 runs 16 residues. Germline trimming cut 1 base from V and 7 bases from J; bases unmatched to any gene: 10. Germline CDR1 MGHRA, CDR2 YSYEKL. The chain's CDR3 is CASSQGLAGAWEEQYF. The CDR3 DNA sequence: TGCGCCAGCAGCCAAGGGCTAGCGGGGGCATGGGAGGAGCAGTACTTC.

This clonotype was counted ten times or more. The J gene is TRBJ2-5, the V gene TRBV7-2; a weak D match, TRBD1 (6 bases). CDR1 is SGHTA and CDR2 is FQGNSA in the germline V gene. The CDR3 covers 14 residues. Trimming took off 4 bases at V and 7 bases at J, with 16 bases between the two ends. CDR3 in amino acids: CASSSGTKAGTQYF. Written as DNA, the CDR3 is TGTGCCAGCAGCTCCGGGACAAAGGCGGGGACCCAGTACTTC.

This clonotype has a count of ten or more. The chain's CDR3 is CASSLKAGGPGEQYF. The CDR3 DNA reads as TGTGCCAGCAGCTTAAAAGCGGGAGGGCCGGGAGAGCAGTACTTC. This chain connects TRBV7-2 to TRBJ2-7; 10 bases are a match to TRBD2. The germline V gene has CDR1 SGHTA and CDR2 FQGNSA. V was pared by 2 bases and J by 7 bases, with 8 bases of the junction left unmatched. The CDR3 contains 15 residues.

The sample holds many counts of this clonotype. This rearrangement joins TRBV7-2 to TRBJ2-5; 11 nucleotides agree with TRBD1. The ends lost 4 bases at V and 6 bases at J; junction bases unmatched: 10. CDR1 is SGHTA and CDR2 is FQGNSA in the germline V gene. CDR3 size: 16 residues. The CDR3 spells CASSSPGQGVRKTQYF. CDR3 bases: TGTGCCAGCAGCTCGCCGGGACAGGGGGTTAGAAAGACCCAGTACTTC.

At least ten counts were recorded for this clonotype. The gene calls are TRBV27 and TRBJ2-7, with 12 nucleotides matching TRBD1. From germline, CDR1 is MNHEY and CDR2 SMNVEV (reference sequence). The ends lost 5 bases at V and 5 bases at J; junction bases unmatched: 4. The CDR3 length is 14 residues. CDR3 DNA sequence: TGTGCCAGCAGTCCGGGGACAGGGGGCAACGAGCAGTACTTC. It specifies CASSPGTGGNEQYF.

This clonotype was observed many times. The genes are TRBV7-2 and TRBJ2-1; TRBD1 aligns across 10 bases. V lost 4 bases and J lost 5; bases outside the gene matches: 2. This CDR3 is built from 14 residues. The germline CDR1 and CDR2 sequences are SGHTA and FQGNSA. The CDR3 protein is CASSWDRGNNEQFF. CDR3 bases: TGTGCCAGCAGCTGGGACAGGGGTAACAATGAGCAGTTCTTC.

This clonotype has ten or more counts. The rearrangement links TRBV20-1 to TRBJ2-1; 12 nucleotides match TRBD2. Germline-derived CDR1 and CDR2 are DFQATT and SNEGSKA (reference sequence). V lost 4 bases, J lost 3 bases, and 1 base stayed unmatched. The length of the CDR3 is 14 residues. The CDR3 nucleotides read TGCAGTGCTAAGACTAGCGGGAGCTACAATGAGCAGTTCTTC. Its protein is CSAKTSGSYNEQFF.

This clonotype showed up many times. V gene TRBV29-1 combines with J gene TRBJ2-2; D perhaps matches TRBD1 (6 bases). Looked up from germline, CDR1 is SQVTM and CDR2 is ANQGSEA. The CDR3 consists of 13 residues. The germline V and J ends were trimmed by 3 bases and 1 base, with 6 bases remaining between them. The CDR3 loop reads CSVDRGNTGELFF. The CDR3 nucleotides read TGCAGCGTTGACAGGGGGAACACCGGGGAGCTGTTTTTT.

To note about this clonotype: This may come from a read error, since a much larger clone is one base off. This chain uses TRBV6-6 with TRBJ2-3; D unclear. The germline gives CDR1 MNHNY, CDR2 SVGAGI (reference sequence). The CDR3 is made up of 16 amino acids. Between the trimmed V and J ends, which lost 5 bases and 5 bases, there was a span of 20 bases. Here the CDR3 reads CASSLPGWSGLDTQYF. The DNA for the CDR3 is TGTGCCAGCAGTCTGCCTGGATGGAGTGGTTTAGATACGCAGTATTTT.

This clonotype was picked up many times. The chain recombines TRBV25-1 with TRBJ2-5, with 7 bases identical to TRBD2. The CDR3 is made up of 15 amino acids. Germline-derived CDR1 and CDR2 are MGHDK and SYGVNS. Trimming cost V 2 bases and J 4 bases; bases outside gene matches: 7. CDR3 sequence: CASSEGLGTRETQYF. The CDR3 bases are TGTGCCAGCAGTGAAGGACTAGGGACCAGAGAGACCCAGTACTTC.

This clonotype was detected many times. The rearrangement uses TRBV27 and TRBJ2-7; 9 bases align to TRBD2. Germline CDR1 and CDR2: MNHEY and SMNVEV (reference sequence). The ends lost 5 bases at V and 0 bases at J; junction bases unmatched: 8. The CDR3 runs to 16 residues. In nucleotides, the CDR3 is TGTGCCAGCAGTGTCAGGTCTAGCGGGGCCTCCTACGAGCAGTACTTC. Protein sequence: CASSVRSSGASYEQYF.

A few counts support this clonotype. This chain links TRBV11-2 with TRBJ2-7; D not resolved. The CDR3 runs 16 residues. V lost 5 bases and J lost 5, with 22 bases in between. The V gene's germline CDR1 is SGHAT and CDR2 FQNNGV. CDR3 sequence: CASSRTQWGIVDEQYF. In nucleotides, the CDR3 is TGTGCCAGCAGCCGAACCCAATGGGGAATTGTGGACGAGCAGTACTTC.

For this clonotype: This may arise from a read error, as a much more abundant clone is one base away. This chain links TRBV3-1 with TRBJ2-7; no reliable D call. The germline V gene has CDR1 LGHDT and CDR2 YNNKEL (reference sequence). This CDR3 is 14 amino acids long. CDR3 in DNA: TGTGACAGCAGCCAAGATCTAAGCTCCTACGAGCAGTACTTC. This codes for CDSSQDLSSYEQYF.

At least ten counts were recorded for this clonotype. V is TRBV7-2 and J is TRBJ2-2; D is unclear. The CDR3 runs 13 residues. From germline, CDR1 is SGHTA and CDR2 FQGNSA. The V end lost 6 bases, the J end lost 1 base, and 6 bases lay between the germline ends. The CDR3 reads CASSIGNTGELFF. Here the CDR3 DNA reads TGTGCCAGCAGTATAGGGAACACCGGGGAGCTGTTTTTT. Combining the CDR3 with reference TRBV7-2 and TRBJ2-2 gives the whole variable domain GAGVSQSPSNKVTEKGKDVELRCDPISGHTALYWYRQSLGQGLEFLIYFQGNSAPDKSGLPSDRFSAERTGGSVSTLTIQRTQQEDSAVYLCASSIGNTGELFFGEGSRLTVL.

This clonotype appeared many times. The chain joins TRBV5-5 to TRBJ1-2, with unresolved D. Germline V CDR1 and CDR2: SGHKS, YYEKEE (reference sequence). This CDR3 has 14 residues. V dropped 0 bases and J dropped 1 base, with 7 bases sitting between them. The CDR3 here is CASSLEQNNYGYTF. DNA for the CDR3: TGTGCCAGCAGCTTGGAACAGAATAACTATGGCTACACCTTC.

In its sample, this clonotype was seen many times. The genes are TRBV5-1 and TRBJ2-5, with D unresolved. This CDR3 has 13 amino acids. The V end was cut by 0 bases, the J end by 3 bases, with 6 bases between. Per germline, CDR1 SGHRS and CDR2 YFSETQ. This CDR3 is CASSLGGEETQYF. As DNA, the CDR3 is TGCGCCAGCAGCTTGGGTGGCGAAGAGACCCAGTACTTC.

The V gene is TRBV10-2, the J gene TRBJ2-2, with no clear D. Looked up from germline, CDR1 is WSHSY and CDR2 is SAAADI. There are 12 residues in the CDR3. Trimming removed 4 bases at V and 3 bases at J, with 3 bases between. The CDR3 reads CASSADTGELFF. CDR3 bases: TGCGCCAGCAGTGCCGACACCGGGGAGCTGTTTTTT.

This clonotype was counted ten times or more. The chain has TRBV7-9 and TRBJ2-1; D not resolved. CDR1 and CDR2 (germline): SEHNR, FQNEAQ (reference sequence). Trimming stripped 1 base from V and 10 bases from J, with 8 bases between. The CDR3 runs to 12 residues. This CDR3 is CASSLEVLEQFF. The CDR3 DNA sequence: TGTGCCAGCAGCTTAGAGGTACTCGAGCAGTTCTTC.

Many counts were recorded for this clonotype. The rearrangement joins TRBV12-3 or TRBV12-4 to TRBJ2-3; 9 nucleotides match TRBD2. The CDR3 loop spans 15 amino acids. Trimming cost V 0 bases and J 8 bases; bases outside gene matches: 6. Written as DNA, the CDR3 is TGTGCCAGCAGTTTAGCTAGCGGGAGTGTGGGTACGCAGTATTTT. Translated, it gives CASSLASGSVGTQYF.